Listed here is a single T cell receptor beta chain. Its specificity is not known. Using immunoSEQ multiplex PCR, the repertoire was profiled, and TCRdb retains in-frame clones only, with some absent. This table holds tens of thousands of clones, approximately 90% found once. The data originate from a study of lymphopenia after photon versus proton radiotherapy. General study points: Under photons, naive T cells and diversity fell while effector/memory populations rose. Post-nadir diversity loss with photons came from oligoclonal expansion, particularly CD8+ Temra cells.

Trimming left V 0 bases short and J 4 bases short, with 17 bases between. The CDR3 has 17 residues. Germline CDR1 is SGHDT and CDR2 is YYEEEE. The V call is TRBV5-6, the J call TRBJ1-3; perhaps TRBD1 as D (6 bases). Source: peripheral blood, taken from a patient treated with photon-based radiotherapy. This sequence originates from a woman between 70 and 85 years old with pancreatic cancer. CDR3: CASSLEGGDSLGNTIYF. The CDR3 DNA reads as TGTGCCAGCAGCTTGGAGGGGGGCGATTCACTCGGAAACACCATATATTTT.